Shown below are 2 T cell receptor beta chains from a single sample sequenced in a study of OX40 agonist ivuxolimab in advanced cancers. Libraries were prepared by immunoSEQ multiplex PCR; TCRdb keeps only in-frame clonotypes and omits some of them. The sample includes 25,000 to 35,000 clones, roughly 84% of them seen just once. The sample in question was CD4+ or CD8+ T cells sorted from blood, obtained in a trial of the OX40 agonist ivuxolimab. The receptors were sampled from an adult with an advanced solid tumor such as melanoma, head and neck, liver or kidney cancer.

The V and J genes are TRBV27 and TRBJ2-7; 8 bases are a match to TRBD1. V gave up 0 bases and J gave up 4 bases; unmatched junction bases: 5. There are 15 residues in the CDR3. Germline values: CDR1 MNHEY, CDR2 SMNVEV (reference sequence). CDR3 sequence reads: CASSLSLDRAYEQYF. The CDR3 coding sequence is TGTGCCAGCAGTTTATCGTTGGACAGGGCGTACGAGCAGTACTTC.

The chain has TRBV7-9 and TRBJ1-2; D ambiguous. Germline V gene lookup returns CDR1 SEHNR and CDR2 FQNEAQ (reference sequence). Trimming stripped 4 bases from V and 0 bases from J, with 15 bases between. The CDR3 runs to 16 residues. This CDR3 is CASSSSFGGPNYGYTF. In nucleotides, the CDR3 is TGTGCCAGCAGCTCCTCCTTCGGAGGGCCTAACTATGGCTACACCTTC.